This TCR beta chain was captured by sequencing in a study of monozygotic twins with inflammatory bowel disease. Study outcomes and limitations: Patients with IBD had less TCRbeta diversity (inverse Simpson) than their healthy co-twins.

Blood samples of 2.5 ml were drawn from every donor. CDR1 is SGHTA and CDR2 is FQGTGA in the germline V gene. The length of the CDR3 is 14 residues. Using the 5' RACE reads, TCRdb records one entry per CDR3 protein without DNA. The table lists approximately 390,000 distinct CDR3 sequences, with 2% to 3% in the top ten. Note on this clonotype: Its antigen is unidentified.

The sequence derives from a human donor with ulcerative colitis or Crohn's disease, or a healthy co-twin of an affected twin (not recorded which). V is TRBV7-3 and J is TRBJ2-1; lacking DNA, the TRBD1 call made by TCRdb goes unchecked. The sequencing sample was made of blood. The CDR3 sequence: CASSLSGGYNEQFF.